The source of this TCR beta chain is a study of Tregs in tolerant kidney transplant recipients. The CDR3 loop spans 15 amino acids. Germline CDR1 SGHVS, CDR2 FNYEAQ. Trimming cost V 0 bases and J 2 bases; bases outside gene matches: 3. In this sample, this clone turned up a few times. The antigen remains unidentified. CFSE-labeled recipient PBMCs were cultured 5 to 7 days with irradiated graft donor PBMCs, then FACS-sorted. Assay: immunoSEQ multiplex PCR; the TCRdb copy retains only in-frame clones and omits some. The sample lists roughly 8,300 clones, about 35% occurring once. The sequencing here drew on CD8+ T cells from blood cultured with allogeneic cells, taken before the transplant. The origin of this receptor is a human patient who received a combined kidney and bone marrow transplant. V and J are TRBV7-6 and TRBJ1-1; TRBD1 agrees at 7 bases. The CDR3 DNA follows: TGTGCCAGCAGCTTAGCCCGGGACAGTAACACTGAAGCTTTCTTT. This encodes CASSLARDSNTEAFF.